This TCR beta chain came from a study of T cells in Graves' hyperthyroidism and ophthalmopathy (dated by TCRdb to about 2019). Background for the entire study: Peripheral blood samples were taken at initial diagnosis, before any treatment was given. To identify distinguishing TCR V-J signatures, a discovery cohort of roughly 100 patients was used, comprising 40 to 45 with Graves' ophthalmopathy and roughly 60 with stable Graves' hyperthyroidism. Whether ophthalmopathy could be predicted prospectively was tested in an independent validation cohort made up of under 20 hyperthyroidism patients plus 17 patients who later progressed to ophthalmopathy. For training and testing, the roughly 100 patients in the discovery cohort were randomly divided in a 7:3 ratio. Thyroid tissue and blood T-cell repertoires from more than 5 Graves' hyperthyroidism patients were also compared in the study. After blood sampling, hyperthyroidism patients were treated with methimazole at a starting dose of 30 mg daily, and ophthalmopathy patients were treated with high-dose intravenous methylprednisolone. According to the paper, TCR Vbeta CDR3 sequencing was carried out on approximately 140 peripheral blood samples, which came from around 43 ophthalmopathy, 75 to 80 hyperthyroidism and roughly 17 progressor patients.

TCR beta CDR3 regions were amplified from RNA transcripts. A first-round RT-PCR of the TCR CDR3 used the HTBI primer set with the Qiagen OneStep RT-PCR kit. A second multiplex PCR round built the libraries, followed by size selection and purification. The libraries were sequenced on an Illumina HiSeq2000 using paired-end 100 bp reads. Concerning the study's data processing: SOAPnuke was used to process the raw data, throwing out any read that contained adapters or uncalled bases, had a mean Phred below 15, or lacked an exact constant-primer or identifier match. High-quality paired reads were merged using COPE v1.2.5, and each unique nucleotide sequence was defined as a clonotype. MiTCR v1.1 was used to align the clonotypes against IMGT TRBV, TRBD and TRBJ reference segments. The analysis was restricted to V-J combinations with a frequency above 0.0001, which together covered about 99% of the repertoires. A TCS score was defined as the ratio of F50 (clonal expansion) to E x V (chaos), with BLOSUM62-based TCRdist applied between CDR3 peptides within each V-J. Welch's t-statistics and random forest reduced around 510 V-J features to some 14, which were used in a naive Bayes classifier (R e1071). TCRdb reprocessing: public reads trimmed at Q25 with fastp, clones called with MiXCR, in-frame beta chains kept. Records with the same CDR3 protein are collapsed into one entry carrying the most frequent genes and DNA. The V and J calls were determined by TCRdb, not by the authors. A total of 300,000 to 450,000 distinct CDR3 sequences appear in this sample, under 15% of them only once. Clones ranked in the top ten supply 32% of the sample.

Stable Graves' hyperthyroidism was defined as no progression to ophthalmopathy during 18 months of follow-up. Hyperthyroidism patients were newly diagnosed, had a disease duration of under 2 months, and were aged 18 to 65 years. The study excluded patients with uncontrolled infections, other autoimmune diseases, pregnancy or lactation. Clinical symptoms, serum thyroxine and TRAb, thyroid ultrasound, and orbital computed tomography formed the basis for the diagnoses. PBMCs were separated from under 12 ml of fresh peripheral blood using Ficoll-Paque density gradient centrifugation. Trizol reagent was used to extract total RNA, and RNA quality was then checked on an Agilent 2100 Bioanalyzer. The germline V end is reduced by 7 bases and the J end by 6 bases; junction bases left unmatched: 14. Sequences MDHEN (CDR1) and SYDVKM (CDR2) are obtained from the germline V gene. From the cysteine through the phenylalanine, the CDR3 covers 15 amino acids. The DNA shown is the 45-base CDR3, in frame from base 1.

Broader findings and caveats from the paper: Most expanded thyroid clonotypes (frequency above 0.001) were also detected in blood, a finding suggesting that blood repertoires may reflect thyroid immune responses. A model built on a 13 V-J signature distinguished ophthalmopathy from stable hyperthyroidism, reaching 85% to 90% sensitivity and about 81% specificity in cross-validation and 80%/75% in testing. In validation, the model predicted progression to ophthalmopathy a median of 6.5 months before onset, with approximately 71% sensitivity and just under 75% specificity. Sample size was not statistically predetermined, and blinding of investigators to group allocation was not performed.

This clonotype was observed many times. There is no known antigen for this receptor. Base qualities are not provided; no much larger clone lies one nucleotide away. The TCR comes from a young woman with Graves' hyperthyroidism. The source material was blood. This chain joins TRBV28 to TRBJ2-7, and 8 bases in between align with TRBD1. The DNA sequence is TGTGCCAGCACCCCTTGGGGGACAGGATTCATCGAGCAGTACTTC. Its protein is CASTPWGTGFIEQYF.